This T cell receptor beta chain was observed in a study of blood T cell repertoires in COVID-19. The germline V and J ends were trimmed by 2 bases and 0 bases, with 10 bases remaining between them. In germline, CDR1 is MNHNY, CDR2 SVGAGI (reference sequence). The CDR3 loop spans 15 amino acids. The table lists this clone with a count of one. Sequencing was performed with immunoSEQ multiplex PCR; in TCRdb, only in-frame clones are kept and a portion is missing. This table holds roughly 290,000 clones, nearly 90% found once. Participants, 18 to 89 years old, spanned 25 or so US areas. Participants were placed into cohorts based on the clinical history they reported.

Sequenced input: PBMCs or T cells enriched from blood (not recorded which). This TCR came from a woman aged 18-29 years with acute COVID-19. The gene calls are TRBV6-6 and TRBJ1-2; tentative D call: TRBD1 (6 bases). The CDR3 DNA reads TGTGCCAGCAGTTACGGCGGGGGCTCTAACTATGGCTACACCTTC. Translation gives CASSYGGGSNYGYTF.